A selection of T cell receptor beta chains follows, all from one sample in a study of T cell repertoires in aging, cancer and after chemotherapy. Each CDR3 protein gets one entry after TCRdb re-called the multiplex PCR reads with MiXCR. The data hold thousands of distinct CDR3 sequences, with over 20% observed a single time. The sample was blood. These receptor sequences come from a human donor with a solid tumor. Both conserved end residues are part of each CDR3. Clone size is stated in some rows and not others, as once, few, many or a class when expanded.

TRBJ1-1,medium-sized,TRBV29-1,CSDGQPTEAFF
TRBJ1-3,medium-sized,TRBV6-5,CASSLTGGRNTIYF
TRBJ1-1,NA,TRBV20-1,CSARDARGYTEAFF
TRBJ2-7,NA,TRBV19,CASSQRTGGIYEQYF
TRBJ2-2,few,TRBV7-9,CASSLRLANTGELFF
TRBJ1-2,few,TRBV5-1,CASSLVVSGQGYTF
TRBJ2-3,medium-sized,TRBV19,CASRDSPGTALGDTQYF
TRBJ2-2,NA,TRBV10-2,CASSRVAGGDGELFF
TRBJ1-2,medium-sized,TRBV6-5,CASSYSTGRRTSVGYTF
TRBJ2-1,NA,TRBV27,CASSFLAALVNEQFF
TRBJ2-7,NA,TRBV24-1,CATSDPSGLAENYEQYF
TRBJ2-5,NA,TRBV10-3,CATKRELDQETQYF
TRBJ1-1,NA,TRBV12-3/TRBV12-4,CASSLGGPAEAFF
TRBJ1-6,few,TRBV6-4,CASSAGGAGSPLHF
TRBJ2-7,NA,TRBV29-1,CSVLGQGELYEQYF
TRBJ1-5,NA,TRBV24-1,CATSDLRYRFPAVNQPQHF
TRBJ2-2,medium-sized,TRBV6-2/TRBV6-3,CASSWRTSYAGELFF